This T cell receptor beta chain was sequenced for a study of cytomegalovirus exposure and HLA in healthy donors. Findings of the study overall: Across donors, most TCRs were seen rarely, yet some public ones were widespread. Confirmation in vitro established that a few CMV-associated chains were specific for CMV antigens. The study put 150 to 200 TCR beta chains on its list as cytomegalovirus-associated.

This clone has just a few counts. Antigen: not known. Only in-frame clones appear in the TCRdb table, and some are missing; sequencing was by immunoSEQ multiplex PCR. The data contain around 60,000 clones, under 95% of them seen just once; the ten biggest clones take up more than 0.85%. The donors were part of the validation cohort, which consisted of 120 subjects and was separate from the first cohort of about 670 subjects. The CDR3 is 14 residues long. Germline assignment: CDR1 LNHDA and CDR2 SQIVND (reference sequence). Trimming removed 0 bases at V and 5 bases at J, with 11 bases between. The gene calls are TRBV19 and TRBJ2-7; the D gene is possibly TRBD1 (5 bases). The clonotype originates from a man aged 18 to 30 in good health and CMV-seronegative. The sample was PBMCs. The CDR3 DNA reads as TGTGCCAGTAGTATAGAGGTTTCCAGGGACGAGCAGTACTTC. It is translated as CASSIEVSRDEQYF.